This T cell receptor beta chain was identified in a study of cytomegalovirus exposure and HLA in healthy donors. Study conclusions and caveats: Reportedly, fewer N-insertions than the approximately 650-donor mean appeared in an Asian-associated ancestry cluster in a later analysis. There were several of the most significant clusters that appeared linked to common viral pathogens in a later analysis. Data from an earlier analysis indicated that most TCR beta V segments were productive either about 87% or about 30% of the time.

Unrecorded immune exposures were likely, despite nominal health at sampling. Both 60 Vbeta primers and 13 Jbeta primers went into the PCR. The data were produced by immunoSEQ multiplex PCR, yet TCRdb's version contains in-frame clones alone and is incomplete. The sample records around 90,000 clones, 65% being singletons. Notes on this clone: Its antigen remains unknown.

Source material: PBMCs. The receptor comes from a boy between 10 and 17 years old in good health and CMV-seropositive.

The CDR3 coding sequence is TGTGCCAGCAGCGTGGGGGGTAATTCACCCCTCCACTTT. Translation gives CASSVGGNSPLHF. The chain joins TRBV9 to TRBJ1-6; the D gene is possibly TRBD1 (5 bases). V gave up 2 bases and J gave up 6 bases, with 6 bases separating them. This CDR3 has 13 amino acids. CDR1 SGDLS and CDR2 YYNGEE come from the germline V gene. The variable domain in full, with the rest retrieved from reference TRBV9 and TRBJ1-6, is DSGVTQTPKHLITATGQRVTLRCSPRSGDLSVYWYQQSLDQGLQFLIQYYNGEERAKGNILERFSAQQFPDLHSELNLSSLELGDSALYFCASSVGGNSPLHFGNGTRLTVT.